The 31 T cell receptor beta chains below come from one sample, sequenced in a study of regulatory T cells in long-lasting Graves disease. Combining iRepertoire HTBI primers with Arm-PCR of CDR3 regions, the authors built TCR beta libraries. TCRdb recomputed calls from the multiplex PCR reads with MiXCR, one row per CDR3 protein. Altogether about 210,000 distinct CDR3 sequences are present, roughly a fifth being singletons, with the ten largest covering roughly 10%. Time point given: newly diagnosed GD, antithyroid drugs for less than 3 months. Researchers made the TCR library from RNA that was extracted from PBMCs. A further study also used this sample, focusing on T cells in Graves' hyperthyroidism and ophthalmopathy.

The sequencing used peripheral blood mononuclear cells (PBMCs), collected at new diagnosis, from a patient treated with antithyroid drugs. The receptors derive from a woman aged 25 to 39 with Graves disease.

This chain connects TRBV2 to TRBJ2-3, with 11 positions matching TRBD2. The CDR3 spans 15 residues. Germline V gene data show CDR1 as SNHLY and CDR2 as FYNNEI. V lost 6 bases and J lost 6; bases outside the gene matches: 8. CDR3 sequence (DNA): TGTGCCAGCAGGGTACTAGCGGGAGAGAGGGATACGCAGTATTTT. Its translation: CASRVLAGERDTQYF.

This clonotype was recorded many times. The J gene is TRBJ1-4, the V gene TRBV20-1, with 8 positions matching TRBD1. The CDR3 covers 14 residues. V lost 3 bases to trimming and J lost 8 bases; unmatched junction nucleotides: 8. The germline V gene encodes CDR1 DFQATT and CDR2 SNEGSKA (reference sequence). DNA of the CDR3: TGCAGTGCTAGGGCAGGGGGCGCAGGGGAAAAACTGTTTTTT. It is translated as CSARAGGAGEKLFF.

This clonotype has just a few counts. The genes are TRBV11-2 and TRBJ2-1; 14 bases map to TRBD2. The CDR3 is 16 amino acids. Germline V gene sequence: CDR1 SGHAT, CDR2 FQNNGV. The junction had 9 bases not matched to a gene; V was cut back by 5 bases and J by 9 bases. The CDR3 coding sequence is TGTGCCAGCAGCCCCGTGGTTGGACTAGCGGGGGGTGAGCAGTTCTTC. The encoded protein is CASSPVVGLAGGEQFF.

This clonotype was observed at least ten times. The CDR3 reads CASSYFSGLAGGYTGELFF. CDR3 bases: TGTGCCAGCAGTTACTTTTCGGGACTAGCGGGGGGGTACACCGGGGAGCTGTTTTTT. The V call is TRBV6-5, the J call TRBJ2-2; 16 positions match TRBD2. The V segment lost 1 base and the J segment 3 bases; nucleotides outside the gene matches: 5. CDR1 MNHEY and CDR2 SVGAGI come from the germline V gene. The CDR3 has 19 residues.

Notes on this clonotype: This could be a read error, since a much larger clone is one nucleotide away. This chain uses TRBV7-2 with TRBJ2-7; 7 bases map to TRBD1. The germline CDR1 and CDR2 sequences are SGHTA and FQGNSA. Trimming took 4 bases from V and 4 from J; bases not matched to a gene: 7. The CDR3 totals 14 residues. CDR3 amino acids: CASSSDRVKYEQYF. DNA of the CDR3: TGTGCCAGCAGCTCAGACAGGGTTAAGTACGAGCAGTACTTC.

This clonotype has at least ten counts. The V call is TRBV4-1, the J call TRBJ2-2; D gene uncertain. This CDR3 has 15 amino acids. Germline CDR1 reads MGHRA; CDR2 reads YSYEKL. Trimming pared 1 base from V and 2 bases from J, leaving 8 bases between. In nucleotides, the CDR3 is TGCGCCAGCAGCCAAGGTGCAGGAAACACCGGGGAGCTGTTTTTT. This codes for CASSQGAGNTGELFF.

This clonotype was detected only a few times. A much larger clone differs by one base, so this may be a read error. The rearrangement joins TRBV6-2 or TRBV6-3 to TRBJ2-3; D ambiguous. This CDR3 has 11 residues. Trimming took off 4 bases at V and 8 bases at J, with 7 bases between the two ends. The germline V gene encodes CDR1 MNHEY and CDR2 SVGEGT. This CDR3 is CASSFSVTQYF. CDR3 nucleotide sequence: TGTGCCAGCAGTTTCTCGGTTACGCAGTATTTT.

The sample holds many counts of this clonotype. The J gene is TRBJ2-2, the V gene TRBV3-1; TRBD2 aligns across 8 bases. The CDR3 is made up of 15 amino acids. Germline V gene data show CDR1 as LGHDT and CDR2 as YNNKEL (reference sequence). V shed 1 base, J shed 6 bases, and the junction held 4 bases outside the gene matches. CDR3 in amino acids: CASSQGGRWAGELFF. The DNA for the CDR3 is TGTGCCAGCAGCCAAGGCGGGAGGTGGGCCGGGGAGCTGTTTTTT.

In regard to this clonotype: This may arise from a read error, as a much more abundant clone is one base away. This rearrangement joins TRBV27 to TRBJ2-3; a possible D gene is TRBD2 (5 bases). Trimming removed 5 bases from V and 2 bases from J, with 11 bases in between. The CDR3 has 14 residues. Germline-derived CDR1 and CDR2 are MNHEY and SMNVEV (reference sequence). CDR3 in amino acids: CASSESRDTDTQYF. The CDR3 nucleotides read TGTGCCAGCAGTGAGTCCCGGGACACAGATACGCAGTATTTT.

The chain links TRBV28 to TRBJ2-7; D is uncertain. This CDR3 is 12 amino acids long. The V gene's germline CDR1 is MDHEN and CDR2 SYDVKM. V lost 5 bases, J lost 6 bases, and 11 bases lay in between. For the CDR3, the DNA is TGTGCCAGCAGTCCCTCCTTGGTCGAGCAGTACTTC. Its protein product is CASSPSLVEQYF.

This chain uses TRBV5-6 with TRBJ2-3; the match to TRBD1 covers 7 bases. Germline assignment: CDR1 SGHDT and CDR2 YYEEEE. The CDR3 has 17 residues. J was trimmed by 2 bases and V by 3 bases; bases with no gene match: 12. CDR3 protein: CASSWGTTGLPTDTQYF. DNA for the CDR3: TGTGCCAGCAGCTGGGGGACGACAGGGCTACCCACAGATACGCAGTATTTT. Looking up the rest from reference TRBV5-6 and TRBJ2-3 gives the full variable domain: DAGVTQSPTHLIKTRGQQVTLRCSPKSGHDTVSWYQQALGQGPQFIFQYYEEEERQRGNFPDRFSGHQFPNYSSELNVNALLLGDSALYLCASSWGTTGLPTDTQYFGPGTRLTVL.

The sample holds many counts of this clonotype. The chain is built from TRBV2 and TRBJ2-7; D uncertain. In germline, CDR1 is SNHLY, CDR2 FYNNEI. The CDR3 extends over 12 amino acids. The V end was cut by 8 bases, the J end by 3 bases, with 11 bases between. The chain's CDR3 is CASAPQSYEQYF. CDR3 in DNA: TGTGCCAGCGCCCCTCAAAGCTACGAGCAGTACTTC.

The rearrangement uses TRBV19 and TRBJ2-2; D is unclear. V lost 2 bases to trimming and J lost 6 bases, with 4 bases between them. This CDR3 comprises 12 residues. The germline gives CDR1 LNHDA, CDR2 SQIVND (reference sequence). The CDR3 bases are TGTGCCAGTAGTATACGGGCCGGGGAGCTGTTTTTT. Translation: CASSIRAGELFF.

Ten or more counts support this clonotype. This chain links TRBV6-1 with TRBJ2-7, with 16 bases fitting TRBD2. The germline gives CDR1 MNHNS, CDR2 SASEGT. With 6 bases clipped from V and 2 bases from J, the junction kept 16 bases outside the gene matches. The CDR3 has 20 residues. CDR3 DNA sequence: TGTGCCAGCAGCAGCACCGGGACTAGCGGGAGGGTAGGGATACCCTACGAGCAGTACTTC. This encodes CASSSTGTSGRVGIPYEQYF.

The J gene is TRBJ1-2, the V gene TRBV6-1, with D hard to call. Germline loops: CDR1 MNHNS, CDR2 SASEGT. This CDR3 is built from 14 residues. V was shortened by 5 bases and J by 4 bases, with 14 bases between the two germline ends. The CDR3 DNA reads TGTGCCAGCAGTCCGTGGGGTCTCGGCTATGGCTACACCTTC. This translates into CASSPWGLGYGYTF.

This clonotype was counted ten times or more. This chain links TRBV2 with TRBJ2-1; 10 positions agree with TRBD2. CDR1 SNHLY and CDR2 FYNNEI come from the germline V gene. This CDR3 has 15 amino acids. The ends lost 2 bases at V and 5 bases at J; junction bases unmatched: 3. CDR3 sequence reads: CASSELAGVNNEQFF. DNA for the CDR3: TGTGCCAGCAGTGAACTAGCGGGAGTGAACAATGAGCAGTTCTTC.

The V call is TRBV20-1, the J call TRBJ1-1; 9 bases line up with TRBD1. This CDR3 region has 14 residues. Germline CDR1 is DFQATT and CDR2 is SNEGSKA (reference sequence). V dropped 5 bases and J dropped 7; count of bases not matched to a gene: 11. CDR3 residues: CSAPRTGDRGEAFF. The CDR3, as DNA: TGCAGTGCTCCCCGGACAGGGGATAGGGGTGAAGCTTTCTTT.

The V call is TRBV12-3 or TRBV12-4, the J call TRBJ1-2; TRBD1 is a possible D gene (6 bases). The CDR3 length is 13 residues. Trimming shortened V by 1 base and J by 6 bases, and 9 bases separated the two germline ends. CDR3 in amino acids: CASSLEGVNGYTF. DNA of the CDR3: TGTGCCAGCAGTTTAGAGGGGGTGAATGGCTACACCTTC.

Here the CDR3 DNA reads TGCAGTGCTGCCCCGGCGGGGGGCTCCTATAATTCACCCCTCCACTTT. It is translated as CSAAPAGGSYNSPLHF. This sequence joins TRBV20-1 and TRBJ1-6, with D possibly being TRBD1 (5 bases). This CDR3 comprises 16 residues. Germline CDR1 and CDR2: DFQATT and SNEGSKA (reference sequence). Deletions cut 5 bases from V and 0 bases from J, with 14 bases between.

In this sample, this clonotype turned up many times. The V gene is TRBV2, the J gene TRBJ2-6; D is uncertain. Germline V lookup: CDR1 SNHLY, CDR2 FYNNEI. The CDR3 totals 15 residues. Trimming shortened V by 7 bases and J by 1 base, and 11 bases separated the two germline ends. The DNA of the CDR3 is TGTGCCAGCACTCCGACTGGATCTGGGGCCAACGTCCTGACTTTC. It codes for CASTPTGSGANVLTF.

This clonotype came up many times. The chain is built from TRBV9 and TRBJ2-1; 7 nucleotides line up with TRBD2. The V gene end was trimmed by 3 bases and the J gene end by 2 bases; junction bases not matched to a gene: 8. This CDR3 has 16 amino acids. Germline CDR1 is SGDLS and CDR2 is YYNGEE. The CDR3 reads CASSGMGGGTYNEQFF. DNA of the CDR3: TGTGCCAGCAGCGGGATGGGGGGGGGGACCTACAATGAGCAGTTCTTC.

This clonotype was seen repeatedly, ten times or more. V and J are TRBV24-1 and TRBJ2-4, with D unresolved. Germline V gene sequence: CDR1 KGHDR, CDR2 SFDVKD. There are 14 residues in the CDR3. V was pared by 4 bases and J by 0 bases, with 6 bases between. The CDR3 DNA reads as TGTGCCACCAGTGAGACCGGAGCCAAAAACATTCAGTACTTC. Translating gives CATSETGAKNIQYF.

This clonotype was counted ten times or more. This chain connects TRBV6-1 to TRBJ1-5; 7 bases fit TRBD1. Per germline, CDR1 MNHNS and CDR2 SASEGT. The CDR3 has 14 residues. Trimming took 7 bases from V and 7 from J; bases not matched to a gene: 10. The CDR3 is CASTADRADQPQHF. The CDR3 nucleotides are TGTGCCAGCACCGCTGACAGGGCGGACCAGCCCCAGCATTTT.

The rearrangement links TRBV11-2 to TRBJ1-2; 10 bases fit TRBD1. Germline CDR1 reads SGHAT; CDR2 reads FQNNGV. The ends lost 6 bases at V and 7 bases at J; junction bases unmatched: 11. This CDR3 is built from 15 residues. The CDR3 region is CASRGGTGALTGYTF. In DNA form, the CDR3 reads TGTGCCAGCAGGGGAGGGACAGGGGCGCTAACTGGCTACACCTTC.

This clonotype has ten or more counts. The V gene is TRBV7-9, the J gene TRBJ2-7; 8 nucleotides match TRBD2. Germline-derived CDR1 and CDR2 are SEHNR and FQNEAQ (reference sequence). This CDR3 has 15 residues. V lost 5 bases and J lost 2; bases outside the gene matches: 8. The CDR3 reads CASSLNTGGTYEQYF. In DNA form, the CDR3 reads TGTGCCAGCAGCCTTAACACGGGGGGGACCTACGAGCAGTACTTC.

At least ten counts were recorded for this clonotype. The chain uses TRBV20-1 and TRBJ2-1; D remains unclear. The CDR3 sequence is 15 residues long. V lost 1 base to trimming and J lost 0 bases, with 10 bases between them. Germline V gives CDR1 DFQATT, CDR2 SNEGSKA (reference sequence). The CDR3 spells CSARVKAGSYNEQFF. CDR3 DNA: TGCAGTGCTAGAGTAAAGGCAGGCTCCTACAATGAGCAGTTCTTC.

This clonotype came up many times. The gene calls are TRBV6-1 and TRBJ2-1, with D tentatively TRBD1 or TRBD2 (7 bases each). This CDR3 is built from 15 residues. CDR1 is MNHNS and CDR2 is SASEGT in the germline V gene. V was trimmed by 7 bases and J by 9 bases, leaving 22 bases between them. The CDR3 region has the DNA TGTGCCAGCACCACACTAGGGAGGGGGCGGGGTGAGCAGTTCTTC. Amino acids: CASTTLGRGRGEQFF.

The V and J genes are TRBV10-3 and TRBJ1-5, with a weak D call TRBD1 (5 bases). The germline V gene has CDR1 ENHRY and CDR2 SYGVKD. The germline V and J ends were trimmed by 11 bases and 5 bases, with 16 bases remaining between them. CDR3 length: 13 residues. The DNA for the CDR3 is TGTGCCGTGGGCAGAGGGGACCATCAGCCCCAGCATTTT. It is translated as CAVGRGDHQPQHF.

This clonotype was picked up many times. This sequence joins TRBV3-1 and TRBJ1-5, with D possibly being TRBD1 (6 bases). Trimming pared 1 base from V and 5 bases from J, leaving 12 bases between. This CDR3 is built from 15 residues. Germline CDR1 is LGHDT and CDR2 is YNNKEL (reference sequence). The CDR3, as DNA: TGTGCCAGCAGCCAAGGAAGGACAGCCTATCAGCCCCAGCATTTT. Translation gives CASSQGRTAYQPQHF.

The table lists this clonotype with many counts. This CDR3 is CASMDRQGLNTEAFF. DNA for the CDR3: TGTGCCAGTATGGACAGACAGGGGCTGAACACTGAAGCTTTCTTT. The chain combines TRBV19 with TRBJ1-1, with TRBD1 matching 8 bases. The germline V gene encodes CDR1 LNHDA and CDR2 SQIVND (reference sequence). After removal of 7 bases from V and 0 bases from J, the junction contained 7 bases not matched to a gene. This CDR3 contains 15 residues.

There are many counts of this clonotype. The chain joins TRBV12-3 or TRBV12-4 to TRBJ2-5; D may be TRBD1 (5 bases). With 3 bases removed from V and 5 bases from J, the gap between germline ends came to 13 bases. This CDR3 has 14 amino acids. The CDR3: CASSFKGRVETQYF. For the CDR3, the DNA is TGTGCCAGCAGTTTTAAGGGCAGGGTGGAGACCCAGTACTTC.